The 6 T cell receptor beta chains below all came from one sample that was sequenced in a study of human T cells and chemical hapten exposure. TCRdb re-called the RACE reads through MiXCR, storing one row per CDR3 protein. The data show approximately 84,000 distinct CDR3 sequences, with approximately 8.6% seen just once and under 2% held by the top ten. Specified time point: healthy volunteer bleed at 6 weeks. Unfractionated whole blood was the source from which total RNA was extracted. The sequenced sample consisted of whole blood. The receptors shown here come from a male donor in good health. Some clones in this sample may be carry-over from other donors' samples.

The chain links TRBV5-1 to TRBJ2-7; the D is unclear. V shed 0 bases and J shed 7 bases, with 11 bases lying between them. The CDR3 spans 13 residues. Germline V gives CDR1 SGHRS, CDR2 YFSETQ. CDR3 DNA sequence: TGCGCCAGCAGCTTGGACAGTTCGGAGGAGCAGTACTTC. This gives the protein CASSLDSSEEQYF.

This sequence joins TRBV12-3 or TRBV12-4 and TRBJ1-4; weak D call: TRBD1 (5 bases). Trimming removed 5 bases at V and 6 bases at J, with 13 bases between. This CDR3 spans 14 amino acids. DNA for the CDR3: TGTGCCAGCAGTCCCAGGGTCATGGATGAAAAACTGTTTTTT. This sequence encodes CASSPRVMDEKLFF.

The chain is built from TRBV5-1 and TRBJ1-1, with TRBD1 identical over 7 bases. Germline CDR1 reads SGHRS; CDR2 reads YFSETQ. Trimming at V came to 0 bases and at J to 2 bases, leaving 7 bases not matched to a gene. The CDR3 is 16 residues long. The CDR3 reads CASSLAQTGTNTEAFF. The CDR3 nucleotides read TGCGCCAGCAGCTTGGCCCAGACAGGGACCAACACTGAAGCTTTCTTT. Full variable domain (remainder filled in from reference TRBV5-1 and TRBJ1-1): KAGVTQTPRYLIKTRGQQVTLSCSPISGHRSVSWYQQTPGQGLQFLFEYFSETQRNKGNFPGRFSGRQFSNSRSEMNVSTLELGDSALYLCASSLAQTGTNTEAFFGQGTRLTVV.

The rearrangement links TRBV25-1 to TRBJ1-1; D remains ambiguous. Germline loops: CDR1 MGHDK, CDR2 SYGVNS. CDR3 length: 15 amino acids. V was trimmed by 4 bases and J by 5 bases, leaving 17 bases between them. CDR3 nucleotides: TGTGCCAGCAGTGGGTCTGTGGGCGCGGGAACTGAAGCTTTCTTT. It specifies CASSGSVGAGTEAFF. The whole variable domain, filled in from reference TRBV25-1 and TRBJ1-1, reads EADIYQTPRYLVIGTGKKITLECSQTMGHDKMYWYQQDPGMELHLIHYSYGVNSTEKGDLSSESTVSRIRTEHFPLTLESARPSHTSQYLCASSGSVGAGTEAFFGQGTRLTVV.

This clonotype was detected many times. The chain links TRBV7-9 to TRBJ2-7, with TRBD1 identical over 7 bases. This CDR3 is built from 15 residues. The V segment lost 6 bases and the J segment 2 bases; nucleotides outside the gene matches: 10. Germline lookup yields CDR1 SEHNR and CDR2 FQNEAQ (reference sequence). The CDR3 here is CASSSPGGSAYEQYF. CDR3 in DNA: TGTGCCAGCAGTTCACCAGGGGGTTCGGCCTACGAGCAGTACTTC.

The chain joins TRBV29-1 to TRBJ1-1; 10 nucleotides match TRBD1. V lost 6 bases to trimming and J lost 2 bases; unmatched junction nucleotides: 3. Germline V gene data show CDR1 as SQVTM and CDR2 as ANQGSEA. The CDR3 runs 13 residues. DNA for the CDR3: TGCAGCGTGTGGGACAGGGGCAACACTGAAGCTTTCTTT. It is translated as CSVWDRGNTEAFF. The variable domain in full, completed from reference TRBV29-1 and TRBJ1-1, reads SAVISQKPSRDICQRGTSLTIQCQVDSQVTMMFWYRQQPGQSLTLIATANQGSEATYESGFVIDKFPISRPNLTFSTLTVSNMSPEDSSIYLCSVWDRGNTEAFFGQGTRLTVV.